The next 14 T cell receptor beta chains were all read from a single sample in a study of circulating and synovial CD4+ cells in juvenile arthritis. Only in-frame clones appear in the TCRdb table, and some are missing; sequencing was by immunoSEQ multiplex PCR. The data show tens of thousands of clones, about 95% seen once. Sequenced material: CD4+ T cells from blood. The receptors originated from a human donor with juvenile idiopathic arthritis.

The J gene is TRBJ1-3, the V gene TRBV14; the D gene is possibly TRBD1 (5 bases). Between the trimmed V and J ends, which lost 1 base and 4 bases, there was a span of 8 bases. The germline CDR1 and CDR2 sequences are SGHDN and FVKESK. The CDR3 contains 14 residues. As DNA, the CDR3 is TGTGCCAGCAGCCAAGGGCAGGGCGGAAACACCATATATTTT. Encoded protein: CASSQGQGGNTIYF. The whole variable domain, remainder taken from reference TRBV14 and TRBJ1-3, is EAGVTQFPSHSVIEKGQTVTLRCDPISGHDNLYWYRRVMGKEIKFLLHFVKESKQDESGMPNNRFLAERTGGTYSTLKVQPAELEDSGVYFCASSQGQGGNTIYFGEGSWLTVV.

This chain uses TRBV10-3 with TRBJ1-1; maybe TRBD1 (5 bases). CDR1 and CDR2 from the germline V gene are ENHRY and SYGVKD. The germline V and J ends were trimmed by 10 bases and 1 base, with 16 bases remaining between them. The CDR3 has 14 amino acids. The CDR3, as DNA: TGTGCCAGCCTTAGGAGGGGCCAGAACACTGAAGCTTTCTTT. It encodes CASLRRGQNTEAFF.

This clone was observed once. The CDR3 nucleotides read TGTGCCAGCAACACCCGGGGGGATCGAGATACGCAGTATTTT. It specifies CASNTRGDRDTQYF. The chain uses TRBV2 and TRBJ2-3; TRBD2 matches 7 bases. The length of the CDR3 is 14 residues. Germline CDR1 SNHLY, CDR2 FYNNEI. The junction had 9 bases not matched to a gene; V was cut back by 7 bases and J by 5 bases. Using reference TRBV2 and TRBJ2-3 for the parts outside the CDR3, the full variable domain is EPEVTQTPSHQVTQMGQEVILRCVPISNHLYFYWYRQILGQKVEFLVSFYNNEISEKSEIFDDQFSVERPDGSNFTLKIRSTKLEDSAMYFCASNTRGDRDTQYFGPGTRLTVL.

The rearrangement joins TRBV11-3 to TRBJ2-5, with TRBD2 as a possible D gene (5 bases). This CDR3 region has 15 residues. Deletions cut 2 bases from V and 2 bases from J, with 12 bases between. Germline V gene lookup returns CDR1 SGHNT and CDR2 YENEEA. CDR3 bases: TGTGCCAGCAGCTTAAGGAGTAGCGATCAAGAGACCCAGTACTTC. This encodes CASSLRSSDQETQYF.

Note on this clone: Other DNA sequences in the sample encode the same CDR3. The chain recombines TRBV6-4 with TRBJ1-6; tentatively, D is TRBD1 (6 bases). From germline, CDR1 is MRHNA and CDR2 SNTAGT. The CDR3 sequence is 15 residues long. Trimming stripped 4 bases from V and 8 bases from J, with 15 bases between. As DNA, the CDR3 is TGTGCCAGCAGTGTTGCACAGGGTAGGGATTCACCCCTCCACTTT. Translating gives CASSVAQGRDSPLHF.

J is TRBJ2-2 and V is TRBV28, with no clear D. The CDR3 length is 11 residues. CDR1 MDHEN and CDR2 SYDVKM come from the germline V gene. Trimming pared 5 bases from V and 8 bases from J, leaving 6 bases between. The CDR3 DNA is TGTGCCAGCAGTCCCCGGGGGGAGCTGTTTTTT. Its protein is CASSPRGELFF.

CDR3 sequence (DNA): TGTGCCAGCACCCGAACTAGCGTTCCCTACGAGCAGTACTTC. Encoded protein: CASTRTSVPYEQYF. The chain joins TRBV28 to TRBJ2-7; 7 bases are shared with TRBD2. The germline V gene has CDR1 MDHEN and CDR2 SYDVKM. Losses at the gene ends were 7 bases for V and 2 bases for J; bases not matched to a gene: 8. CDR3 length: 14 amino acids.

The CDR3 sequence is CASSRSGTQGEQYF. CDR3 nucleotide sequence: TGTGCCAGCAGTCGTAGCGGGACTCAAGGGGAGCAGTACTTC. This chain uses TRBV28 with TRBJ2-7; 8 nucleotides line up with TRBD2. The trim removed 5 bases at V and 7 bases at J, leaving 10 bases unmatched. The CDR3 runs to 14 residues. Germline assignment: CDR1 MDHEN and CDR2 SYDVKM.

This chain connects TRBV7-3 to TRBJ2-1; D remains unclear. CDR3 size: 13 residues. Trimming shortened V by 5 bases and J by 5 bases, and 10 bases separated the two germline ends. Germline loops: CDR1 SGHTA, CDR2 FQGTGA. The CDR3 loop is CASSESQDNEQFF. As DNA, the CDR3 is TGTGCCAGCAGCGAAAGTCAGGACAATGAGCAGTTCTTC.

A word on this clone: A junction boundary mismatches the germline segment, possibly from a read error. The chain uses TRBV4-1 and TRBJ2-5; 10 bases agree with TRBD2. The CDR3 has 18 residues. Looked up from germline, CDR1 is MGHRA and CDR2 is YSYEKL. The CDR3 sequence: CASGQEISSGGGEETQYF. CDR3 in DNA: TGCGCCAGCGGCCAAGAGATCTCTAGCGGGGGAGGGGAAGAGACCCAGTACTTC.

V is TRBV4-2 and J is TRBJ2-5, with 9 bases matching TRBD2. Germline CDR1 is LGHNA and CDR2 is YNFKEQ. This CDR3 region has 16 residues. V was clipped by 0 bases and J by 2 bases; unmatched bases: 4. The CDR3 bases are TGTGCCAGCAGCCAAGATGCGGCGGGGGGGCAAGAGACCCAGTACTTC. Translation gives CASSQDAAGGQETQYF.

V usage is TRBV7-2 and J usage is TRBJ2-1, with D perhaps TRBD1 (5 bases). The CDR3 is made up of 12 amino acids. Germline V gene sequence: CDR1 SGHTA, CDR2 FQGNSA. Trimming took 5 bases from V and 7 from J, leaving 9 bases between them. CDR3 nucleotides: TGTGCCAGCAGCGGGGCAGGGAATGAGCAGTTCTTC. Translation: CASSGAGNEQFF. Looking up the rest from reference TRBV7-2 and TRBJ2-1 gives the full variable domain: GAGVSQSPSNKVTEKGKDVELRCDPISGHTALYWYRQSLGQGLEFLIYFQGNSAPDKSGLPSDRFSAERTGGSVSTLTIQRTQQEDSAVYLCASSGAGNEQFFGPGTRLTVL.

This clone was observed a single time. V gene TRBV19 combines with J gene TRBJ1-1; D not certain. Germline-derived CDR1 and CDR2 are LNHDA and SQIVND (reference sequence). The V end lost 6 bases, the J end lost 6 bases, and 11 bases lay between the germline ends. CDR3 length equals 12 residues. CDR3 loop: CASRRPDSEAFF. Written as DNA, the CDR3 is TGTGCCAGTAGGCGCCCCGATTCTGAAGCTTTCTTT.

The CDR3 spells CASSLGQTGYNEQFF. CDR3 nucleotides: TGTGCCAGCAGCTTAGGACAAACGGGGTACAATGAGCAGTTCTTC. J is TRBJ2-1 and V is TRBV7-9; TRBD2 might be the D (5 bases). The CDR3 is 15 residues long. V was trimmed by 1 base and J by 4 bases, leaving 11 bases between them. Per germline, CDR1 SEHNR and CDR2 FQNEAQ (reference sequence). The whole variable domain, filled in from reference TRBV7-9 and TRBJ2-1, reads DTGVSQNPRHKITKRGQNVTFRCDPISEHNRLYWYRQTLGQGPEFLTYFQNEAQLEKSRLLSDRFSAERPKGSFSTLEIQRTEQGDSAMYLCASSLGQTGYNEQFFGPGTRLTVL.